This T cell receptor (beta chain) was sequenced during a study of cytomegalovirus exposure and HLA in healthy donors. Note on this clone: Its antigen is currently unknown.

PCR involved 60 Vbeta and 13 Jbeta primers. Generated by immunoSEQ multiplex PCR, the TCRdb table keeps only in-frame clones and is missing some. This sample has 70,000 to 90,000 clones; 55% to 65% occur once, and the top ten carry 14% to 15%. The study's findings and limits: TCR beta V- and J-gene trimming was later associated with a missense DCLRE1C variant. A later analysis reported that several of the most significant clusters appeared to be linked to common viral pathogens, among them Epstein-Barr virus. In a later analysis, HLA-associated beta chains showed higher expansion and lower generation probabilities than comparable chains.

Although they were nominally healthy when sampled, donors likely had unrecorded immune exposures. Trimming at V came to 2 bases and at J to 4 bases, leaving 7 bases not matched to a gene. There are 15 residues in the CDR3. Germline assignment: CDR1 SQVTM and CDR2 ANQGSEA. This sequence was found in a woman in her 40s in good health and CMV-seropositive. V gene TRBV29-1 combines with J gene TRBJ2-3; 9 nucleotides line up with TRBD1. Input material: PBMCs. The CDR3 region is CSVEPPGQGADTQYF. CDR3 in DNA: TGCAGCGTTGAACCTCCGGGACAGGGCGCAGATACGCAGTATTTT.